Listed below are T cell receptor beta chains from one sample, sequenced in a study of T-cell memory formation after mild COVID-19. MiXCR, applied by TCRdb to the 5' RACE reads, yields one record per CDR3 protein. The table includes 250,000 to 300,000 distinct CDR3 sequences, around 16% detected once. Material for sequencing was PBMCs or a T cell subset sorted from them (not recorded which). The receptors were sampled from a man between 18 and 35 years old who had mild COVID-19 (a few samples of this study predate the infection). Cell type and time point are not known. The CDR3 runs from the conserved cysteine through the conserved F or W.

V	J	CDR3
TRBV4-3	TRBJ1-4	CASSQGGTATNEKLFF
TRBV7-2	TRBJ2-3	CASSYPLTDTQYF
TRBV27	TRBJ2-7	CASSKNRGLGQYF
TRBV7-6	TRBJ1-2	CASSLYGEGGYTF
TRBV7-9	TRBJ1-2	CASSPGLRF
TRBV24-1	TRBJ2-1	CATSDSMGSTYNEQFF
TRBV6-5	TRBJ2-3	CASQNPTDTQYF
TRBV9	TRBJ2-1	CASSSRGGSYNEQFF
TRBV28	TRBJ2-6	CASSLFTPGKNRSGANVLTF
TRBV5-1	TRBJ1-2	CASSFKTGSTLYGYTF
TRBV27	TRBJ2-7	CASSSPGVEQYF
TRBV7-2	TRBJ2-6	CASQRAGVAGANVLTF
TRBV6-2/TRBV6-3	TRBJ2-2	CASSPGTGRKTGELFF
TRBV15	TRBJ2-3	CATSRDWSGLADTQYF
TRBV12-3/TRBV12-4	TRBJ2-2	CASSLNGFAGELFF
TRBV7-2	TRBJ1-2	CASSLVAGQGMATTF
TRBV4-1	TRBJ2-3	CASSPSRLAGTADTQYF
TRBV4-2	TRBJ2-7	CASSQDGDDRVGAHEQYF
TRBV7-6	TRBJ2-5	CASSLNGRGETQYF
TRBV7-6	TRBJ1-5	CASSLQSGFNQPQHF
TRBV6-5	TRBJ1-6	CASKGGVESPLHF
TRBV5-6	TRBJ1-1	CASSSRQGGRNTEAFF
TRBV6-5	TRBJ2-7	CASRTTGDSYEQYF
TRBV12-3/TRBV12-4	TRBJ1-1	CATREAGKLNTEAFF
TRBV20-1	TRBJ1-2	CSESREKGYTF
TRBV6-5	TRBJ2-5	CASSYSPMSQETQYF
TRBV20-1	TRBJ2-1	CSARGGAGPYNEQFF
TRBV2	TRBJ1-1	CASSIQEGTEAFF
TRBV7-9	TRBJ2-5	CASTIPPRGELGETQYF
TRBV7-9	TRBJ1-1	CASSSRGSERTEAFF
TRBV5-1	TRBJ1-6	CASSAGTAGGSPLHF
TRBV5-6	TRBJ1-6	CASSFGRNPYNSPLHF
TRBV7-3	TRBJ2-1	CASSPRRAGDYNEQFF
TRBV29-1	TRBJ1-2	CSVEDLVRQGRGYTF
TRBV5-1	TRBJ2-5	CASFGLEETQYF
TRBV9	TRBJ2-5	CASSPFGVAETQYF
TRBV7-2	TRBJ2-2	CASSLVTIAGTGELFF